Listed below are T cell receptor beta chains from one sample, sequenced in a study of vaccination effects on CD4 cells after COVID-19. The protocol was immunoSEQ multiplex PCR, while the TCRdb copy is restricted to in-frame clones and leaves out a portion. The sample consists of some 24,000 clones, 76% of them appearing once. Their antigens are not known. Material: CD4+ T cells from PBMCs cultured with HCoV-NL63 spike peptides, obtained before COVID-19 vaccination. The receptors come from a human donor who received a COVID-19 vaccine. Both conserved end residues are part of each CDR3. The order of the fields is clone size, V gene, J gene, D gene, CDR3 protein, CDR3 DNA. The D gene is left open where the match is weak. Clone size is stated in some rows and not others, as once, few, many or a class when expanded.

>few|TRBV11-3|TRBJ2-2|.
CASSLGGGPNTGELFF
TGTGCCAGCAGCTTAGGTGGGGGCCCGAACACCGGGGAGCTGTTTTTT
>.|TRBV5-1|TRBJ1-1|.
CASSLNHGQNTEAFF
TGCGCCAGCAGCTTGAATCATGGGCAGAACACTGAAGCTTTCTTT
>once|TRBV11-2|TRBJ2-4|TRBD2
CASSLDFSGGEMTKNIQYF
TGTGCCAGCAGCTTAGATTTTAGCGGGGGGGAAATGACCAAAAACATTCAGTACTTC
>.|TRBV10-1|TRBJ2-3|.
CASSKDRTDTQYF
TGCGCCAGCAGTAAGGACCGCACAGATACGCAGTATTTT
>.|TRBV11-2|TRBJ1-5|TRBD1
CASSPRDSIKQPQHF
TGTGCCAGCAGCCCTCGGGACAGCATAAAGCAGCCCCAGCATTTT
>few|TRBV7-2|TRBJ2-5|.
CASSFAGGETQYF
TGTGCCAGCAGCTTTGCGGGCGGAGAGACCCAGTACTTC
>once|TRBV7-9|TRBJ1-5|.
CASSPRDRSQPQHF
TGTGCCAGCAGCCCCCGGGACCGGAGTCAGCCCCAGCATTTT
>few|TRBV6-5|TRBJ1-2|.
CASRPGWDYGYTF
TGTGCCAGCAGGCCAGGGTGGGACTATGGCTACACCTTC
>.|TRBV3-1/TRBV3-2|TRBJ1-2|TRBD1
CASSQDVSGGYGYTF
TGTGCCAGCAGCCAAGATGTGTCAGGGGGCTATGGCTACACCTTC
>once|TRBV6-4|TRBJ2-2|TRBD1
CASRTGNTGELFF
TGTGCCAGTAGGACAGGGAACACCGGGGAGCTGTTTTTT
>.|TRBV19|TRBJ2-5|.
CASSLSTSLQETQYF
TGTGCCAGTAGTCTTTCTACTAGTCTCCAAGAGACCCAGTACTTC
>.|TRBV7-7|TRBJ2-5|TRBD2
CASSEGLGRTQYF
TGTGCCAGCAGCGAGGGACTAGGCCGGACCCAGTACTTC
>.|TRBV18|TRBJ1-6|.
CASSPTGTTRNSPLHF
TGTGCCAGCTCACCGACCGGGACAACTAGAAATTCACCCCTCCACTTT